This record covers a single TCR beta chain. These data originate in a study of blood T cell repertoires in COVID-19. In the study overall: Both acute and convalescent COVID-19 samples were obtained from the United States, Italy and Spain. PBMCs, B-cell-depleted T cells, or T cells were the source of the cDNA or gDNA that made up the material.

The recovered donors of Cohort 3 showed two negative PCRs, clearance, or symptom resolution. The data were produced by immunoSEQ multiplex PCR, yet TCRdb's version contains in-frame clones alone and is incomplete. The sample yields 300,000 to 350,000 clones, less than 90% seen once. Germline V gives CDR1 SGDLS, CDR2 YYNGEE. This CDR3 has 14 amino acids. J lost 7 bases, V lost 4 bases, and 5 bases had no gene match. The TCR comes from a woman in her 30s who had recovered from COVID-19. The gene calls are TRBV9 and TRBJ1-4; 9 bases agree with TRBD1. Specimen: PBMCs or T cells enriched from blood (not recorded which). This CDR3 reads CASSSGQGREKLFF. DNA for the CDR3: TGTGCCAGCAGCTCCGGACAGGGGCGTGAAAAACTGTTTTTT.